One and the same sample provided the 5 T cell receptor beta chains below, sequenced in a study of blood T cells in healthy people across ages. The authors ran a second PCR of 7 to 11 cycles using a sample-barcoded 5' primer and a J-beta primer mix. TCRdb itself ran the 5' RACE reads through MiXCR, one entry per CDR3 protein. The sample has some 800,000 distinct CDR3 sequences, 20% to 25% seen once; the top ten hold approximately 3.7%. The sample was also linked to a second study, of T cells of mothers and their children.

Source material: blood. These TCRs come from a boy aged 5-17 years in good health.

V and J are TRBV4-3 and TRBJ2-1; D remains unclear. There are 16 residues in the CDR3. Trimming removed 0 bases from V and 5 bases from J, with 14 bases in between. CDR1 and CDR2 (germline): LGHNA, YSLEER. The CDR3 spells CASSQDPPARNNEQFF. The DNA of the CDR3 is TGCGCCAGCAGCCAAGATCCCCCGGCTCGAAACAATGAGCAGTTCTTC.

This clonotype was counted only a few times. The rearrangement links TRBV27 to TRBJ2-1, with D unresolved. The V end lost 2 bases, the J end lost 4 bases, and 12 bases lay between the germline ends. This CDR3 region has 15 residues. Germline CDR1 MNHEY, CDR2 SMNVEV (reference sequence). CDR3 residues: CASSLVWTDYNEQFF. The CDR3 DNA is TGTGCCAGCAGTTTAGTTTGGACGGATTACAATGAGCAGTTCTTC.

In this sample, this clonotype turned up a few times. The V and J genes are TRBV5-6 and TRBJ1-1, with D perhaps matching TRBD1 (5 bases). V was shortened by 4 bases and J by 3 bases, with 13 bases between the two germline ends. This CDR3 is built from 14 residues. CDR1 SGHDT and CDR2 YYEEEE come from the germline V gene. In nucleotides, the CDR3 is TGTGCCAGCAGCCATACTCTGGGGGACACTGAAGCTTTCTTT. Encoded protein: CASSHTLGDTEAFF.

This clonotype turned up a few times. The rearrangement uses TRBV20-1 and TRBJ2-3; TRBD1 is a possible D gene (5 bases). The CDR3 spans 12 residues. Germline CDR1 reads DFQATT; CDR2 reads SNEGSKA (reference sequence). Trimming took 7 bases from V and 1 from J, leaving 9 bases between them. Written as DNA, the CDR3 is TGCAGTGTTCAGGGTCGCACAGATACGCAGTATTTT. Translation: CSVQGRTDTQYF.

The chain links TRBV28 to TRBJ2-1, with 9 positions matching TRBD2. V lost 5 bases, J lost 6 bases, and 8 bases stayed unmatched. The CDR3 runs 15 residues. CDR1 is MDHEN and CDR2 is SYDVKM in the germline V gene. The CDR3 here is CASSPLREGLNEQFF. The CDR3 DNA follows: TGTGCCAGCAGTCCCCTGCGGGAGGGCCTCAATGAGCAGTTCTTC.